This TCR beta chain was captured by sequencing in a study of shared T cell receptors in the human thymus. This CDR3 contains 16 residues. V shed 5 bases and J shed 5 bases, with 19 bases lying between them. Germline CDR1 SEHNR, CDR2 FQNEAQ (reference sequence). This clone was recorded only once. The method was immunoSEQ multiplex PCR; TCRdb's version includes in-frame clones alone and lacks a portion of them. The sample carries hundreds of thousands of clones, approximately 87% recorded once. The sample was also reused in another study, on human thymus T cells.

The chain couples TRBV7-9 to TRBJ1-3, with D perhaps matching TRBD1 (6 bases). The specimen sequenced was thymocytes. The clonotype was recovered from a boy under two years old with a congenital heart defect. The CDR3 loop is CASSMTGPARRNTIYF. CDR3 bases: TGTGCCAGCAGCATGACAGGTCCCGCTCGGAGAAACACCATATATTTT.